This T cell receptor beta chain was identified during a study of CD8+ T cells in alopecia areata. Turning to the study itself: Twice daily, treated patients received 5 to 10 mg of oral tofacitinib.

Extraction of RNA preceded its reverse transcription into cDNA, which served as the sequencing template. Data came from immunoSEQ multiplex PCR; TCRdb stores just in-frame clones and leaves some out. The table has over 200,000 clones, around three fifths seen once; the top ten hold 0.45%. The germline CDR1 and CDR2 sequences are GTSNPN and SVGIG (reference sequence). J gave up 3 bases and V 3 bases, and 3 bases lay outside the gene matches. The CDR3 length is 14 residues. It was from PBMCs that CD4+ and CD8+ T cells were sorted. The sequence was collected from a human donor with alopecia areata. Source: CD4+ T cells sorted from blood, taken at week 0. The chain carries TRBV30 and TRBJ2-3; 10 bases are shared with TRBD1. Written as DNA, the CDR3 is TGTGCCTGGAGCCCGGGACAGGGGACAGATACGCAGTATTTT. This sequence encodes CAWSPGQGTDTQYF.